The 28 T cell receptor beta chains below come from one sample, sequenced in a study of cytomegalovirus exposure and HLA in healthy donors. Using immunoSEQ multiplex PCR, the repertoire was profiled, and TCRdb retains in-frame clones only, with some absent. The data hold about 98,000 clones, with around 90% observed a single time. Sequencing used PBMCs. These receptors were collected from a woman between 25 and 40 years old in good health and CMV-seronegative.

V is TRBV18 and J is TRBJ1-2; TRBD1 matches 12 bases. The V gene end was trimmed by 2 bases and the J gene end by 4 bases; junction bases not matched to a gene: 11. The CDR3 length is 18 residues. Germline V gene lookup returns CDR1 KGHSH and CDR2 LQKENI. The CDR3 DNA follows: TGTGCCAGCTCACCAGGGGGACAGGGGGCCCTCTGGGGCTATGGCTACACCTTC. Its translation is CASSPGGQGALWGYGYTF. The variable domain in full, completed from reference TRBV18 and TRBJ1-2, reads NAGVMQNPRHLVRRRGQEARLRCSPMKGHSHVYWYRQLPEEGLKFMVYLQKENIIDESGMPKERFSAEFPKEGPSILRIQQVVRGDSAAYFCASSPGGQGALWGYGYTFGSGTRLTVV.

The chain recombines TRBV25-1 with TRBJ1-2; D not certain. CDR3 size: 11 residues. Trimming cost V 7 bases and J 7 bases, with 10 bases left between them. In germline, CDR1 is MGHDK, CDR2 SYGVNS. The chain's CDR3 is CASNGAGGYTF. The CDR3 DNA reads as TGTGCCAGCAATGGCGCGGGTGGCTACACCTTC.

The chain is built from TRBV6-1 and TRBJ2-7, with D possibly being TRBD1 (5 bases). Per the germline V gene, CDR1 is MNHNS and CDR2 is SASEGT. Trimming stripped 4 bases from V and 4 bases from J, with 17 bases between. The CDR3 covers 15 residues. The CDR3 here is CASSASMQGRYEQYF. The DNA for the CDR3 is TGTGCCAGCAGTGCCTCTATGCAGGGTCGATACGAGCAGTACTTC.

The rearrangement links TRBV7-9 to TRBJ2-7, with 9 positions matching TRBD1. Trimming cost V 5 bases and J 5 bases; bases outside gene matches: 10. Germline V gene lookup returns CDR1 SEHNR and CDR2 FQNEAQ (reference sequence). The CDR3 consists of 15 residues. This chain's CDR3 is CASSQPGQGSHEQYF. Here the CDR3 DNA reads TGTGCCAGCAGCCAACCGGGACAGGGATCCCACGAGCAGTACTTC.

This chain uses TRBV6-6 with TRBJ1-1, with D possibly matching TRBD1 (6 bases). CDR3 length equals 13 residues. CDR1 and CDR2 from the germline V gene are MNHNY and SVGAGI (reference sequence). The V gene lost 4 bases and the J gene lost 6 bases, with 12 bases spanning the gap. CDR3 in amino acids: CASSLQGVSEAFF. The CDR3 nucleotides are TGTGCCAGCAGTTTACAGGGCGTCTCTGAAGCTTTCTTT.

There are a few counts of this clone. The V and J genes are TRBV2 and TRBJ2-7; D is undetermined. The CDR3 covers 10 residues. Germline assignment: CDR1 SNHLY and CDR2 FYNNEI. V lost 5 bases and J 6 bases, leaving 5 bases between the germline ends. CDR3: CASSIVEQYF. The DNA for the CDR3 is TGTGCCAGCAGTATAGTCGAGCAGTACTTC.

The rearrangement links TRBV28 to TRBJ2-7; no reliable D call. Deletions cut 7 bases from V and 2 bases from J, with 9 bases between. CDR1 is MDHEN and CDR2 is SYDVKM in the germline V gene. CDR3 length equals 12 residues. Here the CDR3 reads CASTERAYEQYF. In DNA, the CDR3 is TGTGCCAGCACAGAGCGTGCCTACGAGCAGTACTTC.

The genes are TRBV5-4 and TRBJ1-1, with 9 bases matching TRBD1. Trimming cost V 3 bases and J 5 bases; bases outside gene matches: 2. The CDR3 has 13 amino acids. Germline CDR1 SGHNT, CDR2 YYREEE (reference sequence). CDR3 protein: CASSYDRGTEAFF. In nucleotides, the CDR3 is TGTGCCAGCAGCTACGACAGGGGGACTGAAGCTTTCTTT.

The rearrangement uses TRBV11-1 and TRBJ1-4, with D unclear. From germline, CDR1 is SGHAT and CDR2 FQDESV (reference sequence). V was pared by 2 bases and J by 8 bases, with 15 bases between. The CDR3 has 15 amino acids. The CDR3, as DNA: TGTGCCAGCAGCTTAACCCGGCCCCGCGGGGAAAAACTGTTTTTT. It is translated as CASSLTRPRGEKLFF.

The chain recombines TRBV5-6 with TRBJ2-3, with D maybe TRBD2 (6 bases). Trimming took 3 bases from V and 3 from J, leaving 23 bases between them. The V gene's germline CDR1 is SGHDT and CDR2 YYEEEE. The CDR3 runs 18 residues. CDR3 sequence (DNA): TGTGCCAGCAGCTATCCACGTCTAGATAGCGGCTTTACAGATACGCAGTATTTT. Protein sequence: CASSYPRLDSGFTDTQYF.

V gene TRBV11-2 combines with J gene TRBJ1-6; 10 bases are a match to TRBD1. The CDR3 consists of 14 residues. CDR1 and CDR2 from the germline V gene are SGHAT and FQNNGV. With 5 bases clipped from V and 7 bases from J, the junction kept 2 bases outside the gene matches. The CDR3 region is CASSRTGGNSPLHF. DNA of the CDR3: TGTGCCAGCAGCAGGACAGGGGGAAATTCACCCCTCCACTTT.

This chain links TRBV27 with TRBJ2-7; 11 bases agree with TRBD1. Germline loops: CDR1 MNHEY, CDR2 SMNVEV (reference sequence). The CDR3 contains 17 residues. Unmatched junction bases numbered 13, after V lost 5 bases and J lost 4 bases. DNA of the CDR3: TGTGCCAGCAGTCGAATTTCCGGGACAGGGGGTAGGTACGAGCAGTACTTC. This gives the protein CASSRISGTGGRYEQYF.

V is TRBV11-2 and J is TRBJ1-2; perhaps TRBD1 as D (5 bases). V lost 4 bases and J lost 4, with 10 bases in between. The CDR3 extends over 13 amino acids. The germline V gene has CDR1 SGHAT and CDR2 FQNNGV. The CDR3 nucleotides are TGTGCCAGCAGCTCTGGACAACTCTATGGCTACACCTTC. Its protein is CASSSGQLYGYTF. Together with reference TRBV11-2 and TRBJ1-2, the CDR3 gives the full variable domain: EAGVAQSPRYKIIEKRQSVAFWCNPISGHATLYWYQQILGQGPKLLIQFQNNGVVDDSQLPKDRFSAERLKGVDSTLKIQPAKLEDSAVYLCASSSGQLYGYTFGSGTRLTVV.

In nucleotides, the CDR3 is TGTGCCAGTCAGCCCTCCGGGACAGGGAACGGTGAAGCTTTCTTT. This sequence encodes CASQPSGTGNGEAFF. This chain links TRBV12-1 with TRBJ1-1; no DNA check was done on the table's D call, TRBD1. TRBV12-1 is designated a pseudogene. The CDR3 extends over 15 amino acids.

The V and J genes are TRBV18 and TRBJ2-3; 12 bases align to TRBD2. V gave up 6 bases and J gave up 6 bases; unmatched junction bases: 10. The germline V gene encodes CDR1 KGHSH and CDR2 LQKENI. CDR3 length: 16 residues. The CDR3 region is CASSPTSGGFLDTQYF. In DNA form, the CDR3 reads TGTGCCAGCTCTCCAACTAGCGGGGGGTTTCTGGATACGCAGTATTTT. Supplemented by reference TRBV18 and TRBJ2-3, the full variable domain reads NAGVMQNPRHLVRRRGQEARLRCSPMKGHSHVYWYRQLPEEGLKFMVYLQKENIIDESGMPKERFSAEFPKEGPSILRIQQVVRGDSAAYFCASSPTSGGFLDTQYFGPGTRLTVL.

CDR3 region: CASSQEGLGGGKSHEQYF. As DNA, the CDR3 is TGTGCCAGCAGCCAAGAGGGCCTTGGTGGCGGGAAATCCCACGAGCAGTACTTC. The rearrangement links TRBV4-2 to TRBJ2-7; possible D gene TRBD2, 6 bases. Germline V gene sequence: CDR1 LGHNA, CDR2 YNFKEQ. This CDR3 region has 18 residues. V lost 0 bases and J 5 bases, leaving 23 bases between the germline ends.

The chain has TRBV27 and TRBJ2-4, with D perhaps TRBD1 (5 bases). Germline V gene data show CDR1 as MNHEY and CDR2 as SMNVEV (reference sequence). V lost 4 bases, J lost 6 bases, and 7 bases lay in between. The CDR3 runs 12 residues. CDR3 coding DNA: TGTGCCAGCAGTTCGACAGTAAACATTCAGTACTTC. This codes for CASSSTVNIQYF.

The V and J genes are TRBV5-4 and TRBJ2-7, with 8 bases fitting TRBD2. Per germline, CDR1 SGHNT and CDR2 YYREEE (reference sequence). V was clipped by 4 bases and J by 2 bases; unmatched bases: 14. The CDR3 totals 17 residues. CDR3 residues: CASSRGVGRADPYEQYF. Here the CDR3 DNA reads TGTGCCAGCAGCCGGGGGGTCGGGAGGGCCGACCCCTACGAGCAGTACTTC.

The rearrangement uses TRBV7-2 and TRBJ1-2; TRBD1 is a possible D gene (6 bases). The CDR3 is made up of 14 amino acids. CDR1 and CDR2 from the germline V gene are SGHTA and FQGNSA. V was pared by 3 bases and J by 3 bases, with 11 bases between. The CDR3: CASSLGAGDYGYTF. CDR3 nucleotide sequence: TGTGCCAGCAGCTTGGGGGCCGGCGACTATGGCTACACCTTC. The variable domain in full, with the rest retrieved from reference TRBV7-2 and TRBJ1-2, is GAGVSQSPSNKVTEKGKDVELRCDPISGHTALYWYRQSLGQGLEFLIYFQGNSAPDKSGLPSDRFSAERTGGSVSTLTIQRTQQEDSAVYLCASSLGAGDYGYTFGSGTRLTVV.

The J gene is TRBJ2-7, the V gene TRBV7-6; TRBD1 is a possible D gene (6 bases). This CDR3 contains 18 residues. The ends were cut back, 5 bases at V and 3 bases at J, with 26 bases in the middle. Germline V gene data show CDR1 as SGHVS and CDR2 as FNYEAQ. CDR3 nucleotides: TGTGCCAGCAGCCGCGATACAGGGAAAGGAAATGCGGGCTACGAGCAGTACTTC. Translating it yields CASSRDTGKGNAGYEQYF.

The chain uses TRBV15 and TRBJ2-2, with D tentatively TRBD1 (6 bases). This CDR3 comprises 15 residues. CDR1 and CDR2 (germline): LNHNV, YYDKDF (reference sequence). V shed 6 bases and J shed 6 bases, with 17 bases lying between them. DNA of the CDR3: TGTGCCACCAGACCACAGGGTTATTGGGCCGGGGAGCTGTTTTTT. Its protein is CATRPQGYWAGELFF.

The chain employs TRBV27 and TRBJ1-2; D possibly corresponds to TRBD1 (6 bases). The V end lost 0 bases, the J end lost 0 bases, and 8 bases lay between the germline ends. CDR3 length: 15 amino acids. Germline CDR1 and CDR2: MNHEY and SMNVEV (reference sequence). The CDR3 region is CASSLSTGANYGYTF. CDR3 bases: TGTGCCAGCAGTTTATCGACAGGAGCTAACTATGGCTACACCTTC.

The chain carries TRBV9 and TRBJ1-1; D possibly corresponds to TRBD1 (5 bases). The V gene's germline CDR1 is SGDLS and CDR2 YYNGEE. The CDR3 is 15 amino acids. Between the trimmed V and J ends, which lost 3 bases and 1 base, there was a span of 13 bases. The CDR3 is CASSGGLRGNTEAFF. The CDR3 DNA reads TGTGCCAGCAGCGGGGGACTCCGAGGGAACACTGAAGCTTTCTTT.

The rearrangement links TRBV4-1 to TRBJ1-2; the D is unclear. Trimming stripped 1 base from V and 4 bases from J, with 13 bases between. The CDR3 is 15 amino acids. The germline CDR1 and CDR2 sequences are MGHRA and YSYEKL. The CDR3 sequence: CASSQAGGAFYGYTF. As DNA, the CDR3 is TGCGCCAGCAGCCAAGCCGGAGGAGCTTTCTATGGCTACACCTTC.

This clone turned up a few times. This sequence joins TRBV19 and TRBJ1-5; 8 nucleotides agree with TRBD1. This CDR3 is built from 16 residues. V was clipped by 0 bases and J by 6 bases; unmatched bases: 7. Germline lookup yields CDR1 LNHDA and CDR2 SQIVND (reference sequence). CDR3 DNA: TGTGCCAGTAGTATAGATGGGGGACAGGCATCTCAGCCCCAGCATTTT. Translating gives CASSIDGGQASQPQHF.

V is TRBV2 and J is TRBJ2-7, with D possibly matching TRBD2 (6 bases). The V end lost 0 bases, the J end lost 3 bases, and 15 bases lay between the germline ends. CDR3 size: 16 residues. Germline CDR1 reads SNHLY; CDR2 reads FYNNEI. The CDR3 loop is CASSEALPGRRYEQYF. CDR3 DNA: TGTGCCAGCAGTGAAGCGCTCCCCGGGAGACGCTACGAGCAGTACTTC.

The CDR3, as DNA: TGTGCCAGCAGTGGCCTAGCGGGGGGGGGTGAGCAGTTCTTC. Translating it yields CASSGLAGGGEQFF. This chain connects TRBV2 to TRBJ2-1; 12 bases agree with TRBD2. The CDR3 runs 14 residues. Germline-derived CDR1 and CDR2 are SNHLY and FYNNEI. V trimming: 4 bases; J trimming: 9 bases; junction bases outside the gene matches: 4.

V gene TRBV5-1 combines with J gene TRBJ2-3; TRBD1 matches 8 bases. CDR3 length: 14 amino acids. Germline CDR1 and CDR2: SGHRS and YFSETQ. The V and J ends lost 5 bases and 4 bases, in that order; junction bases with no gene match: 6. CDR3 bases: TGCGCCAGCAGTGCGGGACAGGCCCCAGATACGCAGTATTTT. Translating it yields CASSAGQAPDTQYF.